This T cell receptor beta chain stems from a study of cytomegalovirus exposure and HLA in healthy donors. In the study overall: Among roughly 190 million T cells, an earlier analysis found 117 million unique TCR beta sequences.

The CDR3 runs 12 residues. Germline loops: CDR1 MDHEN, CDR2 SYDVKM. V dropped 6 bases and J dropped 2 bases, with 5 bases sitting between them. Notes on this clone: The antigen is undetermined.

Study results and limitations: Rare TCR sequences dominated, though some public TCRs recurred in many donors. In vitro confirmation showed a few CMV-associated chains to be CMV antigen specific.

The PCR contained 60 Vbeta and 13 Jbeta primers. The data were produced by immunoSEQ multiplex PCR, yet TCRdb's version contains in-frame clones alone and is incomplete. The sample contains around 200,000 clones, 79% of which appear only once. The chain employs TRBV28 and TRBJ1-5; D unclear. The sequenced material came from PBMCs. This sequence was found in a middle-aged man in good health and CMV-seronegative. DNA of the CDR3: TGTGCCAGCAGATATGGCAATCAGCCCCAGCATTTT. Residues: CASRYGNQPQHF. The full variable domain, its missing parts supplied by reference TRBV28 and TRBJ1-5, is DVKVTQSSRYLVKRTGEKVFLECVQDMDHENMFWYRQDPGLGLRLIYFSYDVKMKEKGDIPEGYSVSREKKERFSLILESASTNQTSMYLCASRYGNQPQHFGDGTRLSIL.